This TCR beta chain comes out of a study of beta chain features in type 1 diabetes. The entirety of the isolated RNA underwent reverse transcription, so expressed TCRB transcripts were sequenced. TCRdb's table, derived via immunoSEQ multiplex PCR, lists solely in-frame clones and lacks some. This sample has under 900,000 clones; 15% to 20% occur once, and the top ten carry 0.023%. Germline CDR1 and CDR2: SGHTA and FQGNSA. The CDR3 has 17 amino acids. V was cut by 4 bases and J by 2 bases, with 21 bases left in between. Material: naive CD4+ T cells from blood. J is TRBJ2-7 and V is TRBV7-2; possibly TRBD1 or TRBD2 for D (5 bases each). The TCR sequence derives from a woman younger than 35 in good health. CDR3 coding DNA: TGTGCCAGCAGCTCTCCGCGACGGGGCGGGCTAACCTACGAGCAGTACTTC. It yields the protein CASSSPRRGGLTYEQYF.